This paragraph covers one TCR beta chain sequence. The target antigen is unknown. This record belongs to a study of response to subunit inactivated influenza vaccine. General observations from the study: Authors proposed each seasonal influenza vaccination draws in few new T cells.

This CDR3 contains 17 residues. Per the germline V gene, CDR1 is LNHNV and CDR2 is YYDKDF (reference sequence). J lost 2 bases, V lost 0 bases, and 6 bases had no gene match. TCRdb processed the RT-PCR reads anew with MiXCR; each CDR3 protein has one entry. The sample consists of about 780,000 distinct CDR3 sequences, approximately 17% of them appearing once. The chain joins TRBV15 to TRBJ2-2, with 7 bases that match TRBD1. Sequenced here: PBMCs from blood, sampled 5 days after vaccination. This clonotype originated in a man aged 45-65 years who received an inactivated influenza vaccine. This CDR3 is CATSRDPKGANTGELFF. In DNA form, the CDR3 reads TGTGCCACCAGCAGAGATCCTAAGGGGGCAAACACCGGGGAGCTGTTTTTT. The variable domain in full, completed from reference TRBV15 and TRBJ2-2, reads DAMVIQNPRYQVTQFGKPVTLSCSQTLNHNVMYWYQQKSSQAPKLLFHYYDKDFNNEADTPDNFQSRRPNTSFCFLDIRSPGLGDTAMYLCATSRDPKGANTGELFFGEGSRLTVL.